This TCR beta chain was sequenced during a study of cytomegalovirus exposure and HLA in healthy donors. Study-level findings and limits: Most subjects' HLA-A and HLA-B alleles were reportedly predicted from TCR beta sequences. Cytomegalovirus association was assigned to about 180 TCR beta chains.

About this clone itself: Its antigen is as yet unknown.

The CDR3 consists of 15 residues. Germline assignment: CDR1 LGHNT and CDR2 FRNRAP. V lost 2 bases and J 5 bases, leaving 16 bases between the germline ends. The PCR made use of 60 Vbeta and 13 Jbeta primers. Clones were sequenced by immunoSEQ multiplex PCR, and TCRdb holds only the in-frame ones, with some missing. The profile covers roughly 170,000 clones, with roughly 82% appearing a single time and approximately 1.2% taken by the ten largest. Input material: PBMCs. The V gene is TRBV12-5, the J gene TRBJ2-7; D is ambiguous. This sequence was found in a girl aged 2 to 9 in good health and CMV-seropositive. CDR3 nucleotide sequence: TGTGCTAGTGGTTTGACCGGGTGGGTTTGCCACGAGCAGTACTTC. Encoded protein: CASGLTGWVCHEQYF.